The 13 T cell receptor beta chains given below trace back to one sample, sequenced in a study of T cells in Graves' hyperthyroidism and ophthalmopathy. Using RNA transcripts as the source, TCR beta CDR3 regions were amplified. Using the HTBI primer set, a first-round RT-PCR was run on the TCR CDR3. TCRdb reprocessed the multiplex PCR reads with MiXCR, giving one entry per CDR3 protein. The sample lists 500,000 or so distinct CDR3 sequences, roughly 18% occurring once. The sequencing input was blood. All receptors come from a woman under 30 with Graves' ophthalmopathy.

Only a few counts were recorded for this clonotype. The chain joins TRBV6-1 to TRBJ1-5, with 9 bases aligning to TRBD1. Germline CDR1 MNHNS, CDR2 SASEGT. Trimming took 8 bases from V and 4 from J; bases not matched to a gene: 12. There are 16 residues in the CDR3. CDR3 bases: TGTGCCAGCTGCCGGGACAGGGTCACTCCTAATCAGCCCCAGCATTTT. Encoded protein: CASCRDRVTPNQPQHF.

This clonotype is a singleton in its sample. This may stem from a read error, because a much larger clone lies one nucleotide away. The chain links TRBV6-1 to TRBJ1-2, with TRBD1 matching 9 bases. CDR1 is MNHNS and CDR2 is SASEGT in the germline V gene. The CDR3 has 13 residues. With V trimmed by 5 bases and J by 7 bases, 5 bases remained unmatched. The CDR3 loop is CASSRTGAAGYTF. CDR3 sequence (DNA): TGTGCCAGCAGTCGGACAGGGGCCGCTGGCTACACCTTC.

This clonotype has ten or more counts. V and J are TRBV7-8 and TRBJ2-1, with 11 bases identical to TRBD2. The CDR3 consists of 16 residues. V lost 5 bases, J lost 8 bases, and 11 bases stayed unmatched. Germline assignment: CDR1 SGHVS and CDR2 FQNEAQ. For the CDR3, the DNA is TGTGCCAGCAGCCACGCTACGGCTAGCGGGAGGCATGAGCAGTTCTTC. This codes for CASSHATASGRHEQFF. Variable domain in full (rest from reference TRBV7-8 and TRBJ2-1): GAGVSQSPRYKVAKRGQDVALRCDPISGHVSLFWYQQALGQGPEFLTYFQNEAQLDKSGLPSDRFFAERPEGSVSTLKIQRTQQEDSAVYLCASSHATASGRHEQFFGPGTRLTVL.

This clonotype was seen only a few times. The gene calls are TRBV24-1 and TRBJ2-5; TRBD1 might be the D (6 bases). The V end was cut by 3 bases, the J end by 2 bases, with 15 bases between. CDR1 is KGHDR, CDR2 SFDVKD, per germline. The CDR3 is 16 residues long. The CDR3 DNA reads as TGTGCCACCAGTGATCCTGGTGGGACACTTCAAGAGACCCAGTACTTC. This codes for CATSDPGGTLQETQYF.

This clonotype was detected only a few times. The CDR3 DNA is TGCGCCAGCAGCCAAGCCGCAATGGCGAGCTCCTACGAGCAGTACTTC. It translates to CASSQAAMASSYEQYF. The chain has TRBV4-1 and TRBJ2-7; no firm D call. Trimming removed 1 base from V and 0 bases from J, with 13 bases in between. CDR3 size: 16 residues. CDR1 and CDR2 (germline): MGHRA, YSYEKL.

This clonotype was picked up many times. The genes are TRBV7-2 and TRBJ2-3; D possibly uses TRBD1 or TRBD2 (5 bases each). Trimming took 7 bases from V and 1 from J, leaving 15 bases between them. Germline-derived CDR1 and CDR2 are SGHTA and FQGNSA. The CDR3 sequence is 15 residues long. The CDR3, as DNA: TGTGCCAGCACCACAGGAGGATTGGGCACAGATACGCAGTATTTT. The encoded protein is CASTTGGLGTDTQYF. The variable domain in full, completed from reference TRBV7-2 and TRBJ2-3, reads GAGVSQSPSNKVTEKGKDVELRCDPISGHTALYWYRQSLGQGLEFLIYFQGNSAPDKSGLPSDRFSAERTGGSVSTLTIQRTQQEDSAVYLCASTTGGLGTDTQYFGPGTRLTVL.

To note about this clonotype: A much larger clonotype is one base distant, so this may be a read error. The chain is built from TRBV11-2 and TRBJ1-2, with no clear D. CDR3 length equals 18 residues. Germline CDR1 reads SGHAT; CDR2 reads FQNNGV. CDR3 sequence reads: CVSSLGRVSEYSSYGYTF. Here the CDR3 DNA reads TGTGTCAGCAGCTTAGGTAGGGTCTCGGAGTACTCAAGCTATGGCTACACCTTC. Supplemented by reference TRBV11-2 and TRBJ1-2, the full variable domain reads EAGVAQSPRYKIIEKRQSVAFWCNPISGHATLYWYQQILGQGPKLLIQFQNNGVVDDSQLPKDRFSAERLKGVDSTLKIQPAKLEDSAVYLCVSSLGRVSEYSSYGYTFGSGTRLTVV.

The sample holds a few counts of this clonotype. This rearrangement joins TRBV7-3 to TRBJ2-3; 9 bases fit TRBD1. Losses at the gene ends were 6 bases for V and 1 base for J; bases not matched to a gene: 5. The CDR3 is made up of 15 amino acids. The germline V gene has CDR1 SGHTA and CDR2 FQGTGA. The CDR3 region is CASRRTGVRTDTQYF. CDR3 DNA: TGTGCCAGCAGGAGGACAGGGGTTCGCACAGATACGCAGTATTTT.

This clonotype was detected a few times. The CDR3 bases are TGCAGCGTCAGGAACAGGGGGCGCAGGGAGACCCAGTACTTC. Translation: CSVRNRGRRETQYF. This rearrangement joins TRBV29-1 to TRBJ2-5, with 9 bases that match TRBD1. With 6 bases clipped from V and 5 bases from J, the junction kept 10 bases outside the gene matches. The CDR3 is made up of 14 amino acids. CDR1 and CDR2 (germline): SQVTM, ANQGSEA. The full variable domain, completed using reference TRBV29-1 and TRBJ2-5, is SAVISQKPSRDICQRGTSLTIQCQVDSQVTMMFWYRQQPGQSLTLIATANQGSEATYESGFVIDKFPISRPNLTFSTLTVSNMSPEDSSIYLCSVRNRGRRETQYFGPGTRLLVL.

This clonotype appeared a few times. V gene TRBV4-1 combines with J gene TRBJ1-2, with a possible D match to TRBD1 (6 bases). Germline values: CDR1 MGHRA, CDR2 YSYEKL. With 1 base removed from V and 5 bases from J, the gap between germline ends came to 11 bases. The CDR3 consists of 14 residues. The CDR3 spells CASSQVDTGYGYTF. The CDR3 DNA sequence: TGCGCCAGCAGCCAAGTGGACACAGGGTATGGCTACACCTTC.

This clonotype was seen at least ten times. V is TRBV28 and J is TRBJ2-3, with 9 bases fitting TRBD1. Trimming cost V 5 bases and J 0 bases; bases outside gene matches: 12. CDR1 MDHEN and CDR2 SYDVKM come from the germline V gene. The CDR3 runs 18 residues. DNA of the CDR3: TGTGCCAGCAGTCCGCGGGACAGGGTGATCCCAAGCACAGATACGCAGTATTTT. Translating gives CASSPRDRVIPSTDTQYF. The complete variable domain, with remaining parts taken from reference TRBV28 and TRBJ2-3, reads DVKVTQSSRYLVKRTGEKVFLECVQDMDHENMFWYRQDPGLGLRLIYFSYDVKMKEKGDIPEGYSVSREKKERFSLILESASTNQTSMYLCASSPRDRVIPSTDTQYFGPGTRLTVL.

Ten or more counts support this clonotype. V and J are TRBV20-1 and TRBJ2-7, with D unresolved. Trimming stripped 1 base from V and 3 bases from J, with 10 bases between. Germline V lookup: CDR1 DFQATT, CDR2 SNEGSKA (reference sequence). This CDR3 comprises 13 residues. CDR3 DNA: TGCAGTGCTAGAGGCGGCAGATACTACGAGCAGTACTTC. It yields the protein CSARGGRYYEQYF.

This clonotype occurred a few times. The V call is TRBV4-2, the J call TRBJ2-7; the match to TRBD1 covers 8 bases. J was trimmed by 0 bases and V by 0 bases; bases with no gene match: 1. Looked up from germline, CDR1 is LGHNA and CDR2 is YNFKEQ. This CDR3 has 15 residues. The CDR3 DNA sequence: TGTGCCAGCAGCCAAGAAACAGGGGGCTCCTACGAGCAGTACTTC. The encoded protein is CASSQETGGSYEQYF.